A selection of T cell receptor beta chains follows, all from one sample in a study of cytomegalovirus exposure and HLA in healthy donors. This table comes from immunoSEQ multiplex PCR, and its TCRdb copy is limited to in-frame clones, with some not included. The sample holds under 150,000 clones; around four fifths are singletons and the top ten take 11%. The material sequenced was PBMCs. Receptors were obtained from a male donor in good health and CMV-seropositive. The CDR3 runs from the conserved cysteine through the conserved F or W. Some rows mark clone size as missing; the rest say once, few, many or name a class of expanded clone.

clone size: .
V gene: TRBV15
CDR3 protein: CATSSHDQGYEQYF

clone size: .
V gene: TRBV7-8
CDR3 protein: CASSPGPGLALQYF

clone size: .
V gene: TRBV19
CDR3 protein: CASSILPRGTVNTEAFF

clone size: .
V gene: TRBV6-5
CDR3 protein: CASSLAVSYGYTF

clone size: .
V gene: TRBV5-4
CDR3 protein: CASSLGGPGETQYF

clone size: .
V gene: TRBV7-2
CDR3 protein: CASSPYRGGVTGENYGYTF

clone size: once
V gene: TRBV29-1
CDR3 protein: CSVVVTGVYEQYF

clone size: few
V gene: TRBV11-2
CDR3 protein: CASRLGLVGADTQYF

clone size: .
V gene: TRBV4-1
CDR3 protein: CASSQDRGRTSTDTQYF

clone size: few
V gene: TRBV28
CDR3 protein: CASAGFTPGNTIYF

clone size: .
V gene: TRBV7-2
CDR3 protein: CASSLNSGRGDTQYF

clone size: .
V gene: TRBV7-8
CDR3 protein: CASTRTSGSYTYEQYF

clone size: .
V gene: TRBV6-5
CDR3 protein: CASKIRGQDNQPQHF

clone size: .
V gene: TRBV28
CDR3 protein: CASSFYFDNEQFF

clone size: .
V gene: TRBV11-2
CDR3 protein: CASSLATGRSSYEQYF

clone size: .
V gene: TRBV10-1
CDR3 protein: CASSESGLRVPYEQYF

clone size: .
V gene: TRBV6-5
CDR3 protein: CASSYSGSTEAFF

clone size: .
V gene: TRBV19
CDR3 protein: CASSEGLQWRSYEQYF

clone size: .
V gene: TRBV9
CDR3 protein: CASTPVGGAGGELFF

clone size: .
V gene: TRBV11-2
CDR3 protein: CASSKRTSGRAEDTQYF

clone size: .
V gene: TRBV28
CDR3 protein: CASSLGTEGSYEQYF

clone size: .
V gene: TRBV29-1
CDR3 protein: CSGSGNYKETQYF

clone size: .
V gene: TRBV6-1
CDR3 protein: CASSENTFGYTF

clone size: few
V gene: TRBV7-2
CDR3 protein: CASNPLGQQTEAFF

clone size: .
V gene: TRBV11-2
CDR3 protein: CASSSISGGSYNEQFF

clone size: once
V gene: TRBV27
CDR3 protein: CASSLEGHQPQHF

clone size: .
V gene: TRBV6-6
CDR3 protein: CASSPPGLSYNEQFF

clone size: .
V gene: TRBV28
CDR3 protein: CASTSPGDNQREQFF

clone size: .
V gene: TRBV28
CDR3 protein: CASSINTGADTQYF

clone size: .
V gene: TRBV7-2
CDR3 protein: CASSLGFNQPQHF

clone size: .
V gene: TRBV4-1
CDR3 protein: CASSQGQGSADTQYF